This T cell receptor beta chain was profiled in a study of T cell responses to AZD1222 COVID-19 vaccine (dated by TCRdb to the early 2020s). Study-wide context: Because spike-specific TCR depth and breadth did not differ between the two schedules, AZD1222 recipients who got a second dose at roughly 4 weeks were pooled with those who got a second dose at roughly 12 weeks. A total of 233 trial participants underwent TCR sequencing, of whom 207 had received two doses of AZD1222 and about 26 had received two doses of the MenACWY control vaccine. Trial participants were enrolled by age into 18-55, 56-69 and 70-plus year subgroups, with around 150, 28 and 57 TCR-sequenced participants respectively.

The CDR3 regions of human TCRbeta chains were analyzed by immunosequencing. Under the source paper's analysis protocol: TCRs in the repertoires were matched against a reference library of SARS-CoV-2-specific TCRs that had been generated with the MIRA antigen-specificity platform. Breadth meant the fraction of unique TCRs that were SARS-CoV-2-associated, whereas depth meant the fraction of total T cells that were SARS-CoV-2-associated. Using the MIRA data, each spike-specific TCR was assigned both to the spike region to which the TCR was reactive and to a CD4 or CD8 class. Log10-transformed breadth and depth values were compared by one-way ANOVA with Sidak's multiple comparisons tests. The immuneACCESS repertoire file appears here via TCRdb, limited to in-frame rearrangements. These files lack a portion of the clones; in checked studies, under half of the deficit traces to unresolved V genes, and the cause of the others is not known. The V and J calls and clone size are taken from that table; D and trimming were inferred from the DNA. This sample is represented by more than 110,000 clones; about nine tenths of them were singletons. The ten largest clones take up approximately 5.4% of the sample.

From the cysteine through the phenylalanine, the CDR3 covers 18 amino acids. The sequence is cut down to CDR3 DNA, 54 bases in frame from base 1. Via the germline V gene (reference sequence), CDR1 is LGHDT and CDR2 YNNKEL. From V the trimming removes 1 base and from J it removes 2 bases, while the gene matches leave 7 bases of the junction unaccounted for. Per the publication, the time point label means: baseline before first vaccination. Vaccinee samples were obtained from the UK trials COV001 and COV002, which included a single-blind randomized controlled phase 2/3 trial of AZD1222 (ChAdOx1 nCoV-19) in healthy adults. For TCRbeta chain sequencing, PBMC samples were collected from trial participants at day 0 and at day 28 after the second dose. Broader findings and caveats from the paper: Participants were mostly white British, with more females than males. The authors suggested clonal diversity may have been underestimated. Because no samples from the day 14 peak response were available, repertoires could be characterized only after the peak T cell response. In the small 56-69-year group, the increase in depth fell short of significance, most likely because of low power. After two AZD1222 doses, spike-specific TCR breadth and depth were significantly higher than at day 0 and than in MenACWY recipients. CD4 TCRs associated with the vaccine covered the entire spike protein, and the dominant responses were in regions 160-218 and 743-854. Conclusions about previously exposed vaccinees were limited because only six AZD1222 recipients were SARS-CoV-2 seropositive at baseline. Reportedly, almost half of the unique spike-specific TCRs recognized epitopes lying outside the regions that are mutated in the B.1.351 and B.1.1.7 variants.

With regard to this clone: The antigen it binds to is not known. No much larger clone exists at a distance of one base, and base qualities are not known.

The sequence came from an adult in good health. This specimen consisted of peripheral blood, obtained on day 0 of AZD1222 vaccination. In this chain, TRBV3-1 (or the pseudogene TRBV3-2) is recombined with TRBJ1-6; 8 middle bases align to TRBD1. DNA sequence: TGTGCCAGCAGCCAAGCAAACAGGGGGGCAACCTATAATTCACCCCTCCACTTT. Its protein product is CASSQANRGATYNSPLHF.